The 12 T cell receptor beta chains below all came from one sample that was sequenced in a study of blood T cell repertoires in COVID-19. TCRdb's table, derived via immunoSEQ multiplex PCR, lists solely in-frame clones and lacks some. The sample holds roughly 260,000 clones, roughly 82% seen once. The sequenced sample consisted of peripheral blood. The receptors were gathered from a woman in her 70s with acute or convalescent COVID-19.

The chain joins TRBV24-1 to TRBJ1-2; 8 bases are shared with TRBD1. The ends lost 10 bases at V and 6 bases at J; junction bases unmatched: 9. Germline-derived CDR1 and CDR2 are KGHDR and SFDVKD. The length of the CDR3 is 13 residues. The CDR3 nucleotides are TGTGCCACACAGGACAGGGTTAGGGATGGCTACACCTTC. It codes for CATQDRVRDGYTF.

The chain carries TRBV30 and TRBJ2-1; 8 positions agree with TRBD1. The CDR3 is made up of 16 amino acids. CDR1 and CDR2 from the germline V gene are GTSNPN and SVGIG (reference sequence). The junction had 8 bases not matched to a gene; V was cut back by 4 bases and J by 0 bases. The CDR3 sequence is CAWKMTGASSYNEQFF. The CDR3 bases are TGTGCCTGGAAAATGACAGGGGCCAGCTCCTACAATGAGCAGTTCTTC.

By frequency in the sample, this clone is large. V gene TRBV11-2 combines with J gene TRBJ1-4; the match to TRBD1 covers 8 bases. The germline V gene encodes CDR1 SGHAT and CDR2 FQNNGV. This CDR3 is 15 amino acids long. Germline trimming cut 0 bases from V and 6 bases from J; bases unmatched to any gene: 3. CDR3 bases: TGTGCCAGCAGCTTAGAGGCAGGGGGCGATGAAAAACTGTTTTTT. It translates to CASSLEAGGDEKLFF.

The DNA for the CDR3 is TGTGCCAGCAGTTACCAATTCCAGCCCCAGCATTTT. Residues: CASSYQFQPQHF. The chain employs TRBV6-2 or TRBV6-3 and TRBJ1-5; unclear D gene. Germline CDR1 MNHEY, CDR2 SVGEGT. Deletions cut 2 bases from V and 7 bases from J, with 6 bases between. The CDR3 sequence is 12 residues long.

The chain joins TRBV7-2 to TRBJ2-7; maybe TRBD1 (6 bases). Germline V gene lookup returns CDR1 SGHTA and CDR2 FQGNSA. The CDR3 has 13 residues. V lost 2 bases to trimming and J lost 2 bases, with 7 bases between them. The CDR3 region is CASSLTGTYEQYF. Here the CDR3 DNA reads TGTGCCAGCAGCTTAACAGGGACCTACGAGCAGTACTTC.

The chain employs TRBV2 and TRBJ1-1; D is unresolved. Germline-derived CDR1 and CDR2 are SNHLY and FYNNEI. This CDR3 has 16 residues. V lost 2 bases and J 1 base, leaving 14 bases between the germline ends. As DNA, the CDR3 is TGTGCCAGCAGTGAATCGCGGGTAGGGAGGAACACTGAAGCTTTCTTT. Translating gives CASSESRVGRNTEAFF.

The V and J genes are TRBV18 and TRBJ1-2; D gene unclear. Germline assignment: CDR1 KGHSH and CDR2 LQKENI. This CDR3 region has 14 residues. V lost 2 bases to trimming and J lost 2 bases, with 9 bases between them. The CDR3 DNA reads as TGTGCCAGCTCACCAGACGGGGTAAACTATGGCTACACCTTC. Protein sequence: CASSPDGVNYGYTF. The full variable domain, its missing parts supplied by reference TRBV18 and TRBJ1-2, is NAGVMQNPRHLVRRRGQEARLRCSPMKGHSHVYWYRQLPEEGLKFMVYLQKENIIDESGMPKERFSAEFPKEGPSILRIQQVVRGDSAAYFCASSPDGVNYGYTFGSGTRLTVV.

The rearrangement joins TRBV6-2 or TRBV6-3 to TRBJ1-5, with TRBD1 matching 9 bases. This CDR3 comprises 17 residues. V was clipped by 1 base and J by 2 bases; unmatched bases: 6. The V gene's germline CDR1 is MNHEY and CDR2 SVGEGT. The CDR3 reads CASSYWGTGTGNQPQHF. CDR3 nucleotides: TGTGCCAGCAGTTACTGGGGGACAGGGACGGGCAATCAGCCCCAGCATTTT.

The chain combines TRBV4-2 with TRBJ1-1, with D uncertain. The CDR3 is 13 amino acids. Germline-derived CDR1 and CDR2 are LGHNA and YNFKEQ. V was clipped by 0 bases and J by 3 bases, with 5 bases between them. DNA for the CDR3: TGTGCCAGCAGCCAAGACGGAGACACTGAAGCTTTCTTT. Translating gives CASSQDGDTEAFF.

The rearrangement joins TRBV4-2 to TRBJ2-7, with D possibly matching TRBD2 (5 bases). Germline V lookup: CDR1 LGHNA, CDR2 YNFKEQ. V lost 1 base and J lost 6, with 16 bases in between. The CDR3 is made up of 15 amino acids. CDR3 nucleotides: TGTGCCAGCAGCCAAGGGAGAGCGGTGAGCGTCGAGCAGTACTTC. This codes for CASSQGRAVSVEQYF.

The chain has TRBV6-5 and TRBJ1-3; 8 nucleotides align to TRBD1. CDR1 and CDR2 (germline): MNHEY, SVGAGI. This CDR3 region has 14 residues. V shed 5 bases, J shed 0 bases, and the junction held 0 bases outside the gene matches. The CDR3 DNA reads TGTGCCAGCAGTACAGGGGGCTCTGGAAACACCATATATTTT. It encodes CASSTGGSGNTIYF.

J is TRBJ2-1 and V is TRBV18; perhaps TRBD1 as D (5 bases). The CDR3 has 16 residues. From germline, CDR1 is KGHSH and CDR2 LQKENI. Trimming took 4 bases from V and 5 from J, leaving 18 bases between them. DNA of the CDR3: TGTGCCAGCTCACTTACATGGCAGGGAAGGCACAATGAGCAGTTCTTC. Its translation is CASSLTWQGRHNEQFF.